The next 32 T cell receptor beta chains were all read from a single sample in a study of neurological immune-mediated disorders. Using its own MiXCR run on the 5' RACE reads, TCRdb lists one record per CDR3 protein. The data contain tens of thousands of distinct CDR3 sequences, around 3.8% of them singletons. Sequenced input: PBMCs. The origin of the receptors is a woman in her forties or fifties with multiple sclerosis.

This clonotype was picked up many times. This CDR3 is CSASLGAAQETQYF. As DNA, the CDR3 is TGCAGTGCTAGTTTGGGGGCAGCCCAAGAGACCCAGTACTTC. The chain has TRBV20-1 and TRBJ2-5, with D perhaps TRBD1 (6 bases). Trimming cost V 3 bases and J 1 base, with 12 bases left between them. This CDR3 comprises 14 residues. The germline gives CDR1 DFQATT, CDR2 SNEGSKA (reference sequence).

With respect to this clonotype: A much larger clone sits a single nucleotide away, making a read error possible. V usage is TRBV7-6 and J usage is TRBJ2-1; D possibly corresponds to TRBD2 (6 bases). There are 15 residues in the CDR3. In germline, CDR1 is SGHVS, CDR2 FNYEAQ. DNA for the CDR3: TGTACCAGCAGCTTAGGTAGCGGAGTGAACAATGAGCAGTTCTTC. As protein: CTSSLGSGVNNEQFF.

This clonotype has at least ten counts. The V call is TRBV5-5, the J call TRBJ1-1; D is perhaps TRBD1 (5 bases). V lost 3 bases and J 7 bases, leaving 19 bases between the germline ends. CDR3 length: 15 residues. Germline assignment: CDR1 SGHKS and CDR2 YYEKEE (reference sequence). The CDR3: CASSSLGRGVSEAFF. CDR3 DNA sequence: TGTGCCAGCAGCTCCCTCGGAAGGGGAGTAAGTGAAGCTTTCTTT.

This clonotype was detected ten times or more. The rearrangement joins TRBV6-1 to TRBJ2-7; 7 bases are shared with TRBD1. The J segment lost 12 bases and the V segment lost 8 bases, leaving 10 bases of the junction unmatched. The CDR3 has 11 amino acids. CDR1 and CDR2 (germline): MNHNS, SASEGT. The DNA for the CDR3 is TGTGCCAGCTCACCCCGGGACAGTTGGTACTTC. This sequence encodes CASSPRDSWYF.

This clonotype was picked up many times. This rearrangement joins TRBV7-2 to TRBJ2-3, with a weak D call TRBD2 (7 bases). CDR1 and CDR2 from the germline V gene are SGHTA and FQGNSA. Trimming left V 5 bases short and J 4 bases short, with 13 bases between. The CDR3 has 14 residues. The CDR3 here is CASSKGGDADTQYF. CDR3 DNA: TGTGCCAGCAGCAAGGGGGGGGATGCAGATACGCAGTATTTT.

This clonotype was seen more than once but under ten times. The CDR3 end shows no conserved phenylalanine or tryptophan, and so a read error is likely. CDR3 in DNA: TGTGCCAGCAGTCTAACAGGGGGACTTGGCTACACCAAC. Its protein is CASSLTGGLGYTN. The J gene is TRBJ1-2, the V gene TRBV5-5; TRBD1 agrees at 8 bases. The CDR3 is made up of 13 amino acids. Per the germline V gene, CDR1 is SGHKS and CDR2 is YYEKEE (reference sequence). With 5 bases clipped from V and 7 bases from J, the junction kept 7 bases outside the gene matches.

This clonotype has a count of ten or more. The CDR3 spells CSAAAGKLFF. CDR3 nucleotides: TGCAGCGCCGCGGCGGGAAAACTGTTTTTT. V usage is TRBV29-1 and J usage is TRBJ1-4; D gene uncertain. Germline CDR1 is SQVTM and CDR2 is ANQGSEA. Trimming took 7 bases from V and 10 from J, leaving 10 bases between them. This CDR3 comprises 10 residues.

This clonotype was detected many times. The chain combines TRBV20-1 with TRBJ2-2; maybe TRBD1 (6 bases). Germline CDR1 DFQATT, CDR2 SNEGSKA (reference sequence). The CDR3 loop spans 14 amino acids. The germline V and J ends were trimmed by 6 bases and 3 bases, with 14 bases remaining between them. The CDR3 reads CSASPGTYTGELFF. CDR3 sequence (DNA): TGCAGTGCCAGTCCCGGGACATACACCGGGGAGCTGTTTTTT.

This clonotype has only a few counts. A read error is possible here, since a much larger clone lies one base away. The chain recombines TRBV20-1 with TRBJ1-2; D gene uncertain. The CDR3 covers 13 residues. Trimming took off 2 bases at V and 2 bases at J, with 9 bases between the two ends. CDR1 is DFQATT and CDR2 is SNEGSKA in the germline V gene (reference sequence). This CDR3 reads CSARHIPNYGYTF. The CDR3 DNA reads as TGCAGTGCTAGACACATTCCCAACTATGGCTACACCTTC.

The sample holds many counts of this clonotype. The chain uses TRBV12-3 or TRBV12-4 and TRBJ2-7; D may be TRBD1 (6 bases). The germline V and J ends were trimmed by 6 bases and 6 bases, with 12 bases remaining between them. The CDR3 spans 12 residues. CDR3 DNA sequence: TGTGCCAGCAGCATGACAGGACTCGAGCAGTACTTC. It translates to CASSMTGLEQYF.

The table lists this clonotype with a few counts. In DNA form, the CDR3 reads TGTGCCAGCAGCCGGACTCTAGCGGCTAGCACAGATACGCAGTATTTT. Translated: CASSRTLAASTDTQYF. This chain uses TRBV7-2 with TRBJ2-3, with 7 bases that match TRBD2. V was clipped by 5 bases and J by 0 bases; unmatched bases: 8. There are 16 residues in the CDR3. Per germline, CDR1 SGHTA and CDR2 FQGNSA.

This clonotype was recorded many times. This chain connects TRBV7-2 to TRBJ2-5, with D hard to call. This CDR3 region has 14 residues. Germline V gives CDR1 SGHTA, CDR2 FQGNSA. Trimming took off 0 bases at V and 2 bases at J, with 7 bases between the two ends. CDR3 in DNA: TGTGCCAGCAGCTTAGCGGGCAGTCAAGAGACCCAGTACTTC. It yields the protein CASSLAGSQETQYF.

This clonotype was seen repeatedly, ten times or more. This chain joins TRBV5-6 and TRBJ2-5, with TRBD1 as a possible D gene (6 bases). The V end lost 4 bases, the J end lost 2 bases, and 12 bases lay between the germline ends. The CDR3 totals 14 residues. In germline, CDR1 is SGHDT, CDR2 YYEEEE. The CDR3 DNA is TGTGCCAGCAGCAGAAACAGGGTACAAGAGACCCAGTACTTC. Translated, it gives CASSRNRVQETQYF.

There are a few counts of this clonotype. The chain joins TRBV20-1 to TRBJ1-6, with unresolved D. The CDR3 consists of 14 residues. CDR1 is DFQATT, CDR2 SNEGSKA, per germline (reference sequence). Trimming shortened V by 1 base and J by 7 bases, and 11 bases separated the two germline ends. The CDR3 region has the DNA TGCAGTGCTAGAGTGGAGGGCGGGAATTCACCCCTCCACTTT. Translating gives CSARVEGGNSPLHF.

This clonotype has a count of ten or more. The chain couples TRBV20-1 to TRBJ2-2; no clear D gene. V lost 1 base and J 8 bases, leaving 11 bases between the germline ends. Germline loops: CDR1 DFQATT, CDR2 SNEGSKA (reference sequence). The CDR3 spans 13 residues. CDR3 in DNA: TGCAGTGCTAGAGGCCCGCAAGGAGGGGAGCTGTTTTTT. Protein: CSARGPQGGELFF.

This clonotype was seen ten or more times. The rearrangement links TRBV29-1 to TRBJ1-1; the D gene is possibly TRBD1 (6 bases). The CDR3 runs 13 residues. CDR1 is SQVTM and CDR2 is ANQGSEA in the germline V gene. V was pared by 6 bases and J by 4 bases, with 15 bases between. The CDR3 DNA sequence: TGCAGCGTCGCCCGGGACACAGCCACTGAAGCTTTCTTT. It codes for CSVARDTATEAFF.

Ten or more counts support this clonotype. The chain links TRBV7-2 to TRBJ2-5; the D gene is possibly TRBD2 (5 bases). Germline CDR1 SGHTA, CDR2 FQGNSA. V gave up 5 bases and J gave up 2 bases, with 18 bases separating them. The CDR3 is made up of 16 amino acids. The CDR3 protein is CASSLGLPGLQETQYF. CDR3 nucleotides: TGTGCCAGCAGCCTAGGACTGCCCGGCCTTCAAGAGACCCAGTACTTC.

This clonotype was observed many times. V gene TRBV2 combines with J gene TRBJ2-7; either TRBD1 or TRBD2 may supply D (5 bases each). Deletions cut 6 bases from V and 5 bases from J, with 11 bases between. Germline CDR1 SNHLY, CDR2 FYNNEI. The CDR3 has 12 amino acids. CDR3 coding DNA: TGTGCCAGCAGCGGGACGGAGGACGAGCAGTACTTC. It yields the protein CASSGTEDEQYF. Full variable domain (outside the CDR3, taken from reference TRBV2 and TRBJ2-7): EPEVTQTPSHQVTQMGQEVILRCVPISNHLYFYWYRQILGQKVEFLVSFYNNEISEKSEIFDDQFSVERPDGSNFTLKIRSTKLEDSAMYFCASSGTEDEQYFGPGTRLTVT.

This clonotype was counted between two and nine times. Mismatch with germline at one junction end may stem from a read error. The rearrangement uses TRBV28 and TRBJ1-5; D is possibly TRBD1 (6 bases). CDR3 length: 14 amino acids. The V gene's germline CDR1 is MDHEN and CDR2 SYDVKM. Here the CDR3 reads CASSLLQGPPSQNF. The CDR3 coding sequence is TGTGCCAGCAGTTTATTACAGGGCCCCCCGTCCCAGAATTTT.

This clonotype was observed many times. The gene calls are TRBV7-8 and TRBJ2-5, with D perhaps matching TRBD1 (6 bases). CDR1 is SGHVS and CDR2 is FQNEAQ in the germline V gene. V dropped 4 bases and J dropped 5 bases, with 11 bases sitting between them. This CDR3 has 13 amino acids. The DNA of the CDR3 is TGTGCCAGCAGCTCAGGGGATCATGAGACCCAGTACTTC. Translated, it gives CASSSGDHETQYF.

This clonotype was seen many times. The chain has TRBV20-1 and TRBJ1-2; no firm D call. Trimming took 1 base from V and 4 from J, leaving 10 bases between them. The CDR3 totals 13 residues. The germline V gene has CDR1 DFQATT and CDR2 SNEGSKA (reference sequence). CDR3 in DNA: TGCAGTGCTAGAGCCGCCTTGGGCTATGGCTACACCTTC. This translates into CSARAALGYGYTF.

At least ten counts were recorded for this clonotype. Compared with germline, one end of the junction differs, possibly owing to a read error. The chain carries TRBV4-2 and TRBJ1-6; weak D call: TRBD1 (5 bases). CDR1 and CDR2 (germline): LGHNA, YNFKEQ. There are 14 residues in the CDR3. The CDR3 region has the DNA TGTGCCAGCACCAACGGGGCCTATAATTCACCCCTCAACTTT. Amino acid sequence: CASTNGAYNSPLNF.

There are many counts of this clonotype. This chain links TRBV12-3 or TRBV12-4 with TRBJ1-2, with unresolved D. The CDR3 runs 12 residues. V lost 1 base and J lost 12, with 12 bases in between. As DNA, the CDR3 is TGTGCCAGCAGTTTAGGAGCCACGGGGAACACCTTC. It codes for CASSLGATGNTF.

This chain uses TRBV6-4 with TRBJ2-1, with 8 bases aligning to TRBD2. This CDR3 region has 13 residues. Germline CDR1 is MRHNA and CDR2 is SNTAGT. J gave up 10 bases and V 5 bases, and 7 bases lay outside the gene matches. The CDR3 DNA sequence: TGTGCCAGCAGTCTGACTAGCGAGGTAGAGCAGTTCTTC. Translation: CASSLTSEVEQFF.

The V call is TRBV12-3 or TRBV12-4, the J call TRBJ2-3, with TRBD1 identical over 10 bases. V trimming: 1 base; J trimming: 5 bases; junction bases outside the gene matches: 9. The CDR3 sequence is 17 residues long. In DNA, the CDR3 is TGTGCCAGCAGTTTAGGCCCCGGGACAGGGGTGGAAGATACGCAGTATTTT. It specifies CASSLGPGTGVEDTQYF.

This clonotype was observed many times. The gene calls are TRBV5-1 and TRBJ2-1, with TRBD2 matching over 8 bases. CDR1 and CDR2 from the germline V gene are SGHRS and YFSETQ. The CDR3 is made up of 17 amino acids. V lost 5 bases, J lost 6 bases, and 16 bases stayed unmatched. CDR3 sequence (DNA): TGCGCCAGCAGAAAAGCGGGAGTGAGGCTTGTCGTCAATGAGCAGTTCTTC. Its protein is CASRKAGVRLVVNEQFF.

Only a few counts were recorded for this clonotype. The chain recombines TRBV25-1 with TRBJ1-2; TRBD1 matches at 8 bases. The CDR3 runs 14 residues. V lost 2 bases and J lost 7; bases outside the gene matches: 6. Germline V gives CDR1 MGHDK, CDR2 SYGVNS. Here the CDR3 DNA reads TGTGCCAGCAGTGAACTACGGACAGGGACTGGCTACACCTTC. It yields the protein CASSELRTGTGYTF.

This clonotype was observed many times. The chain carries TRBV7-2 and TRBJ2-7; 8 bases line up with TRBD2. Per germline, CDR1 SGHTA and CDR2 FQGNSA. Trimming at V came to 5 bases and at J to 1 base, leaving 4 bases not matched to a gene. This CDR3 is 14 amino acids long. The CDR3 nucleotides are TGTGCCAGCAGCCAAACGGGAGGGTCCTACGAGCAGTACTTC. This codes for CASSQTGGSYEQYF.

This clonotype was detected many times. The chain links TRBV12-3 or TRBV12-4 to TRBJ2-1; weak D call: TRBD2 (6 bases). The V end was cut by 6 bases, the J end by 0 bases, with 18 bases between. The CDR3 runs to 17 residues. CDR3 in DNA: TGTGCCAGCAGCATCGCCAAGGCGGGAATCTCCTACAATGAGCAGTTCTTC. The encoded protein is CASSIAKAGISYNEQFF.

This clonotype was detected many times. The CDR3 sequence is CASSLNPQETQYF. CDR3 bases: TGTGCCAGCAGCTTGAATCCCCAAGAGACCCAGTACTTC. The chain joins TRBV5-6 to TRBJ2-5, with D unclear. The germline gives CDR1 SGHDT, CDR2 YYEEEE. V gave up 1 base and J gave up 1 base, with 5 bases separating them. This CDR3 comprises 13 residues.

This clonotype was counted at least ten times. V usage is TRBV20-1 and J usage is TRBJ2-7, with D perhaps TRBD1 or TRBD2 (5 bases each). V was pared by 0 bases and J by 2 bases, with 14 bases between. From germline, CDR1 is DFQATT and CDR2 SNEGSKA (reference sequence). This CDR3 is built from 15 residues. CDR3: CSARDFKGRTYEQYF. In DNA, the CDR3 is TGCAGTGCTAGAGATTTTAAGGGACGGACCTACGAGCAGTACTTC.

This clonotype occurred many times. The V call is TRBV20-1, the J call TRBJ2-1; TRBD1 matches 10 bases. J was trimmed by 9 bases and V by 5 bases; bases with no gene match: 10. CDR1 is DFQATT, CDR2 SNEGSKA, per germline (reference sequence). This CDR3 is 14 amino acids long. The CDR3 DNA reads TGCAGTGCTGTGGGACAGGGGCTAATCAGTGAGCAGTTCTTC. Protein: CSAVGQGLISEQFF.